Listed here are 3 T cell receptor beta chains from one sample, sequenced in a study of spatial heterogeneity in lung cancer (dated 2019 in TCRdb). According to the study, the label for this sample's time point signals: sample taken at primary tumor resection. Whole RNA extracted from tumor and nontumor lung tissue, or from cryopreserved PBMC samples, was used for TCR sequencing without cell sorting. Library generation was performed with 5' RACE. The run used a NextSeq 500. TCRdb trimmed the raw reads at Q25, called clones with MiXCR and kept productive beta chains. Rows are unified per CDR3 protein, each entry keeping the most common DNA and genes. The table for this sample lists tens of thousands of distinct CDR3 sequences; approximately 12% of them were counted only once. Under 5.5% of the sample goes to the ten largest clones. Sample: PBMCs, taken at surgery. The origin of the receptors is a male donor with early-stage non-small cell lung cancer.

This clonotype was found a few times. This rearrangement joins TRBV20-1 to TRBJ2-5, with 9 bases lining up with TRBD2. This CDR3 region has 16 residues. V shed 0 bases, J shed 2 bases, and the junction held 7 bases outside the gene matches. The V gene's germline CDR1 is DFQATT and CDR2 SNEGSKA (reference sequence). The CDR3 loop reads CSARDLLAGLQETQYF. The CDR3 DNA sequence: TGCAGTGCTAGAGATTTGCTAGCGGGGTTGCAAGAGACCCAGTACTTC.

This clonotype was detected ten times or more. The chain employs TRBV3-1 and TRBJ1-1; D gene uncertain. Germline V CDR1 and CDR2: LGHDT, YNNKEL (reference sequence). Trimming stripped 0 bases from V and 3 bases from J, with 8 bases between. The CDR3 totals 14 residues. The CDR3 loop is CASSQESIYTEAFF. CDR3 in DNA: TGTGCCAGCAGCCAAGAGTCGATTTACACTGAAGCTTTCTTT. Full variable domain (rest looked up from reference TRBV3-1 and TRBJ1-1): DTAVSQTPKYLVTQMGNDKSIKCEQNLGHDTMYWYKQDSKKFLKIMFSYNNKELIINETVPNRFSPKSPDKAHLNLHINSLELGDSAVYFCASSQESIYTEAFFGQGTRLTVV.

The rearrangement links TRBV28 to TRBJ2-7; D is possibly TRBD2 (6 bases). V dropped 2 bases and J dropped 3 bases, with 11 bases sitting between them. The CDR3 sequence is 14 residues long. Germline CDR1 MDHEN, CDR2 SYDVKM. The CDR3 DNA sequence: TGTGCCAGCAGTTTACCGGGGGATCGCTACGAGCAGTACTTC. Protein sequence: CASSLPGDRYEQYF.